The sample holds many counts of the clone carrying this T cell receptor beta chain. The sample comes from a study of Graves' ophthalmopathy and Graves' hyperthyroidism. Study-wide context: Peripheral blood sampling occurred at initial diagnosis, before any treatment.

V lost 11 bases to trimming and J lost 0 bases, with 19 bases between them. The CDR3 loop spans 15 amino acids. CDR1 is SGHAT, CDR2 FQNNGV, per germline. Amplified TCR beta CDR3 regions were obtained using RNA transcripts as template. HTBI-primed first-round RT-PCR preceded second-round multiplex PCR. In TCRdb, the multiplex PCR reads were re-called with MiXCR into one record per CDR3 protein. Seen here are 360,000 or so distinct CDR3 sequences, approximately 16% observed once, and the top ten hold about 1.6%. Sequencing was carried out using peripheral blood. The rearrangement uses TRBV11-2 and TRBJ1-1; a possible D gene is TRBD1 (5 bases). The sequence was collected from a young woman with Graves' ophthalmopathy. Here the CDR3 DNA reads TGTGCCGGGGTTAAACAGGTAGAGATGAACACTGAAGCTTTCTTT. Protein product: CAGVKQVEMNTEAFF.